The next 25 T cell receptor beta chains were all read from a single sample in a study of regulatory T cells in long-lasting Graves disease. Specified time point: newly diagnosed GD, antithyroid drugs for less than 3 months. The TCR library used RNA extracted from PBMCs. Building the TCR beta libraries relied on iRepertoire HTBI primers, and CDR3 regions underwent Arm-PCR. TCRdb re-called the multiplex PCR reads through MiXCR, storing one row per CDR3 protein. The data contain 580,000 or so distinct CDR3 sequences, about 16% of them seen just once; the ten biggest clones take up 9.5% to 15%. These same records also appear under a second study, on T cells in Graves' hyperthyroidism and ophthalmopathy.

Specimen: peripheral blood mononuclear cells (PBMCs), collected at new diagnosis, from a patient treated with antithyroid drugs. These receptor sequences come from a man aged 18 to 30 with Graves disease.

This clonotype appeared many times. The chain uses TRBV27 and TRBJ2-2; no firm D call. The germline V gene has CDR1 MNHEY and CDR2 SMNVEV (reference sequence). Trimming stripped 6 bases from V and 6 bases from J, with 8 bases between. This CDR3 spans 12 amino acids. The CDR3 reads CASSPPAGELFF. The DNA of the CDR3 is TGTGCCAGCAGCCCCCCGGCCGGGGAGCTGTTTTTT.

This clonotype was counted only a few times. V and J are TRBV13 and TRBJ1-2; unclear D gene. The CDR3 is 16 residues long. Trimming took 6 bases from V and 0 from J, leaving 17 bases between them. CDR1 and CDR2 (germline): PRHDT, FYEKMQ (reference sequence). The chain's CDR3 is CASSFGPGRPNYGYTF. CDR3 sequence (DNA): TGTGCCAGCAGTTTTGGGCCAGGACGCCCTAACTATGGCTACACCTTC.

This chain uses TRBV15 with TRBJ2-4; 13 positions match TRBD2. The CDR3 is 17 residues long. Germline CDR1 and CDR2: LNHNV and YYDKDF (reference sequence). Trimming took 1 base from V and 5 from J; bases not matched to a gene: 5. The CDR3 coding sequence is TGTGCCACCAGCAGAGGACCGGGACTAGCGGGGCAAAACATTCAGTACTTC. Translation: CATSRGPGLAGQNIQYF.

This clonotype appeared many times. The gene calls are TRBV12-5 and TRBJ2-1; maybe TRBD2 (6 bases). CDR1 and CDR2 from the germline V gene are LGHNT and FRNRAP. The CDR3 is made up of 14 amino acids. The V and J ends lost 5 bases and 8 bases respectively, with 16 bases between them. CDR3 sequence (DNA): TGTGCTAGTGGTCATAGCGGAGCAGGCTATGAGCAGTTCTTC. Translating it yields CASGHSGAGYEQFF.

This rearrangement joins TRBV5-1 to TRBJ1-5; tentative D call: TRBD1 (5 bases). The germline V and J ends were trimmed by 2 bases and 1 base, with 19 bases remaining between them. Germline CDR1 is SGHRS and CDR2 is YFSETQ. This CDR3 is built from 18 residues. The CDR3 region is CASSFSGTRAESNQPQHF. CDR3 bases: TGCGCCAGCAGCTTCTCCGGGACTCGCGCAGAAAGCAATCAGCCCCAGCATTTT.

This clonotype appeared a few times. The chain links TRBV5-4 to TRBJ2-1, with 8 bases that match TRBD2. The V and J ends lost 0 bases and 5 bases, in that order; junction bases with no gene match: 10. Germline values: CDR1 SGHNT, CDR2 YYREEE (reference sequence). The CDR3 has 17 residues. CDR3 residues: CASSLGVSGSSDNEQFF. In DNA, the CDR3 is TGTGCCAGCAGCTTGGGGGTAAGCGGGAGTAGCGACAATGAGCAGTTCTTC.

Only a few counts were recorded for this clonotype. The chain carries TRBV5-1 and TRBJ1-2, with 11 bases lining up with TRBD1. CDR3 length equals 15 residues. The germline V gene has CDR1 SGHRS and CDR2 YFSETQ. V lost 2 bases to trimming and J lost 7 bases; unmatched junction nucleotides: 7. CDR3 loop: CASSLAGTGGIGYTF. The CDR3 DNA follows: TGCGCCAGCAGCTTAGCCGGGACAGGGGGAATTGGCTACACCTTC.

Turning to this clonotype: This may stem from a read error, because a much larger clone lies one nucleotide away. J is TRBJ1-5 and V is TRBV11-1; D not certain. V shed 5 bases and J shed 3 bases, with 8 bases lying between them. Germline lookup yields CDR1 SGHAT and CDR2 FQDESV (reference sequence). The CDR3 is 13 amino acids. The CDR3 is CASSPDNNQPQHF. Written as DNA, the CDR3 is TGTGCCAGCAGCCCCGATAACAATCAGCCCCAGCATTTT.

This clonotype was seen repeatedly, ten times or more. This chain links TRBV5-1 with TRBJ1-3; 9 nucleotides line up with TRBD1. The germline V gene has CDR1 SGHRS and CDR2 YFSETQ. The CDR3 has 15 residues. With V trimmed by 1 base and J by 2 bases, 1 base remained unmatched. Here the CDR3 DNA reads TGCGCCAGCAGCTTGTACAGGGGGCCTGGAAACACCATATATTTT. Protein: CASSLYRGPGNTIYF.

The chain's CDR3 is CSASGSFDSGANVLTF. The CDR3 DNA is TGCAGTGCTAGTGGCAGTTTTGACTCTGGGGCCAACGTCCTGACTTTC. The rearrangement uses TRBV20-1 and TRBJ2-6; D remains unclear. Germline CDR1 DFQATT, CDR2 SNEGSKA (reference sequence). The CDR3 runs 16 residues. Trimming stripped 3 bases from V and 0 bases from J, with 12 bases between.

This clonotype was counted a few times. A much bigger clone sits one base away, suggesting this may be a read error. The gene calls are TRBV12-3 or TRBV12-4 and TRBJ1-1, with D possibly being TRBD1 (5 bases). The V gene lost 0 bases and the J gene lost 4 bases, with 9 bases spanning the gap. CDR3 length equals 14 residues. CDR3 sequence: CASSLATASTEAFF. The CDR3 DNA sequence: TGTGCCAGCAGTTTAGCGACAGCGAGCACTGAAGCTTTCTTT.

This chain links TRBV9 with TRBJ2-7, with 11 positions matching TRBD2. Trimming cost V 0 bases and J 1 base; bases outside gene matches: 3. The CDR3 consists of 16 residues. Germline V gene data show CDR1 as SGDLS and CDR2 as YYNGEE. The CDR3 loop is CASSVGSSGRSYEQYF. The CDR3 DNA is TGTGCCAGCAGCGTAGGGTCTAGCGGGAGGTCCTACGAGCAGTACTTC.

The chain uses TRBV3-1 and TRBJ2-1; D remains ambiguous. The germline V and J ends were trimmed by 2 bases and 12 bases, with 14 bases remaining between them. Germline values: CDR1 LGHDT, CDR2 YNNKEL (reference sequence). This CDR3 comprises 13 residues. CDR3 coding DNA: TGTGCCAGCAGCCAAAAATGGGGTTCCCCGCAGTTCTTC. Translation: CASSQKWGSPQFF.

The rearrangement joins TRBV28 to TRBJ1-5; no reliable D call. V dropped 4 bases and J dropped 0 bases, with 13 bases sitting between them. Germline loops: CDR1 MDHEN, CDR2 SYDVKM. This CDR3 comprises 16 residues. CDR3 coding DNA: TGTGCCAGCAGTTACTACAGCGTCAATAGCAATCAGCCCCAGCATTTT. It is translated as CASSYYSVNSNQPQHF.

This clonotype was found many times. This chain connects TRBV19 to TRBJ2-7; a possible D gene is TRBD1 (6 bases). This CDR3 is built from 12 residues. Between the trimmed V and J ends, which lost 4 bases and 6 bases, there was a span of 10 bases. Germline V gene lookup returns CDR1 LNHDA and CDR2 SQIVND (reference sequence). CDR3 amino acids: CASSTGVGEQYF. The CDR3 DNA is TGTGCCAGTAGTACAGGGGTAGGCGAGCAGTACTTC.

The chain uses TRBV29-1 and TRBJ1-5; 9 nucleotides align to TRBD1. With V trimmed by 0 bases and J by 6 bases, 15 bases remained unmatched. The V gene's germline CDR1 is SQVTM and CDR2 ANQGSEA. The CDR3 consists of 18 residues. Written as DNA, the CDR3 is TGCAGCGTTGAAGACCCTCGACCGGGACAGGGTTGGGTTCAGCCCCAGCATTTT. Translation gives CSVEDPRPGQGWVQPQHF.

This clonotype appeared many times. In DNA, the CDR3 is TGTGCCAGCAGTTCCATCCTTGGCCTCCTCTACGAGCAGTACTTC. Its protein is CASSSILGLLYEQYF. The chain combines TRBV27 with TRBJ2-7; D remains unclear. Germline CDR1 and CDR2: MNHEY and SMNVEV (reference sequence). Trimming removed 4 bases at V and 3 bases at J, with 16 bases between. The CDR3 is 15 amino acids.

This clonotype was seen repeatedly, ten times or more. This chain connects TRBV30 to TRBJ2-7; D call uncertain. The CDR3 contains 12 residues. V was cut by 6 bases and J by 2 bases, with 11 bases left in between. Germline loops: CDR1 GTSNPN, CDR2 SVGIG (reference sequence). This CDR3 is CACKSPTYEQYF. In nucleotides, the CDR3 is TGTGCCTGTAAGAGTCCTACCTACGAGCAGTACTTC.

There are many counts of this clonotype. V gene TRBV18 combines with J gene TRBJ2-5; D unresolved. Looked up from germline, CDR1 is KGHSH and CDR2 is LQKENI. The CDR3 consists of 12 residues. Trimming pared 3 bases from V and 1 base from J, leaving 3 bases between. The CDR3 reads CASSPAQETQYF. The CDR3 DNA reads TGTGCCAGCTCACCGGCCCAAGAGACCCAGTACTTC.

This clonotype was seen many times. V usage is TRBV29-1 and J usage is TRBJ2-7; 9 bases are shared with TRBD2. V gave up 1 base and J gave up 3 bases; unmatched junction bases: 4. Germline CDR1 SQVTM, CDR2 ANQGSEA. The CDR3 runs to 14 residues. In nucleotides, the CDR3 is TGCAGCGTTGAAGGGCGGGAGGGCGGCTACGAGCAGTACTTC. Translation: CSVEGREGGYEQYF.

This chain links TRBV5-1 with TRBJ2-3, with TRBD2 identical over 12 bases. This CDR3 has 16 residues. Trimming removed 1 base from V and 6 bases from J; junction bases left unmatched: 6. The germline V gene has CDR1 SGHRS and CDR2 YFSETQ. The CDR3 region is CASSLRLAGVPDTQYF. The CDR3 nucleotides read TGCGCCAGCAGCTTGAGACTAGCGGGAGTACCCGATACGCAGTATTTT.

In the case of this clonotype: A read error is possible here, since a much larger clone lies one base away. This chain joins TRBV27 and TRBJ2-7; D is possibly TRBD1 (6 bases). The CDR3 runs to 15 residues. V lost 8 bases to trimming and J lost 2 bases, with 19 bases between them. CDR1 is MNHEY, CDR2 SMNVEV, per germline (reference sequence). CDR3 sequence reads: CASGPTGTYPYEQYF. DNA for the CDR3: TGTGCCAGCGGCCCGACCGGGACATATCCCTACGAGCAGTACTTC.

This clonotype was counted at least ten times. The V gene is TRBV20-1, the J gene TRBJ2-2; no clear D gene. The ends were cut back, 5 bases at V and 3 bases at J, with 10 bases in the middle. Germline loops: CDR1 DFQATT, CDR2 SNEGSKA (reference sequence). This CDR3 has 13 residues. In DNA, the CDR3 is TGCAGTGCTCCCGCACAATACACCGGGGAGCTGTTTTTT. It is translated as CSAPAQYTGELFF.

The rearrangement uses TRBV9 and TRBJ2-7; 10 bases are shared with TRBD2. The CDR3 is 16 amino acids. CDR1 and CDR2 from the germline V gene are SGDLS and YYNGEE. The trim removed 3 bases at V and 4 bases at J, leaving 10 bases unmatched. CDR3: CASSAPALAGVYEQYF. The DNA of the CDR3 is TGTGCCAGCAGCGCTCCTGCGCTAGCGGGAGTTTACGAGCAGTACTTC.

The chain combines TRBV7-8 with TRBJ1-1; D perhaps matches TRBD1 (6 bases). The CDR3 runs to 13 residues. The V and J ends lost 5 bases and 3 bases respectively, with 10 bases between them. CDR1 and CDR2 from the germline V gene are SGHVS and FQNEAQ. The CDR3 region has the DNA TGTGCCAGCAGCCAACAGGGATACACTGAAGCTTTCTTT. Translated: CASSQQGYTEAFF.